This TCR beta chain is from a study of PD-1 blockade in classical Hodgkin lymphoma. Study findings and constraints: Repertoire differences have undefined causes, possibly disease activity or prior therapy.

Indicated time point: cycle 4 day 1 (C4D1), after about 6 weeks of nivolumab. All patients relapsed after autologous stem cell transplantation, and brentuximab vedotin exposure varied. Method: immunoSEQ multiplex PCR; TCRdb's copy keeps in-frame clones and lacks some. The table has under 60,000 clones, around nine tenths seen once. About this clone: No antigen is known for it.

V was trimmed by 7 bases and J by 5 bases, leaving 15 bases between them. CDR1 LNHDA and CDR2 SQIVND come from the germline V gene (reference sequence). The CDR3 has 14 amino acids. V gene TRBV19 combines with J gene TRBJ2-1; D tentatively fits TRBD1 or TRBD2 (5 bases each). The receptor was derived from a human donor with classical Hodgkin lymphoma. This specimen was peripheral blood mononuclear cells (PBMCs), taken before the fourth cycle of nivolumab. CDR3 loop: CASNKGSNNNEQFF. CDR3 in DNA: TGTGCCAGTAATAAGGGGAGCAACAACAATGAGCAGTTCTTC.